Detailed here is one T cell receptor (beta chain). The sample holds a few counts of this clonotype. Its binding antigen is unknown. Base qualities are missing; no much larger clone stands one base away. This entry comes from a study of blood T cells in healthy people across ages (dated by TCRdb to between 2015 and 2017). About the full investigation: In model experiments, template switching captured about one uniquely barcoded TCR beta cDNA molecule for every two T cells. Using deep sequencing normalized with unique cDNA molecular identifiers, the study measured how TCR beta repertoire diversity changes with age. The donors were split into four age groups: young (average around 15 years), middle-aged (roughly 39), aged (about 62) and long-lived (roughly 86). Two additional independent replicas of 1 million unique cDNA reads from the same blood draw were analyzed for two donors (one aged 18 to 30 and one aged 80 or older). Broader findings and caveats from the paper: Estimates of total diversity from one million sequenced T cells were regarded as lower bounds and underestimates. Because donor CMV infection status was unknown, age-related changes in expanded clonotypes were potentially confounded. The percentage of naive T cells measured by flow cytometry correlated strongly with observed TCR beta diversity. Conclusive comparison of naive and antigen-experienced compartments was prevented by the profiling of bulk unsorted PBMCs. Observed TCR beta diversity per million T cells fell roughly linearly with age, and a significant reduction was already apparent by age around 40. Compared with the aged group, the long-lived group had more naive CD4+ T cells, fewer expanded clones and increased TCR diversity, a pattern suggesting age selection.

Reading the germline V gene gives CDR1 SNHLY and CDR2 FYNNEI. The CDR3 goes from the cysteine to the phenylalanine over 14 residues. Only the CDR3 DNA is retained, 42 bases long and in frame from the first base. V loses 8 bases, J loses 3 bases, and the germline ends lie 15 bases apart. Library preparation was by 5' RACE. The sequencer was an Illumina HiSeq 2500. The second PCR ran for roughly 7 to 12 cycles and used a J-beta primer mix along with a sample-barcoded 5' primer. Each TCR beta cDNA molecule received a unique molecular identifier from a template-switch 5' adaptor carrying 12 random nucleotides. Each sample yielded at least 2.5 million CDR3-containing paired-end reads. First-strand cDNA was synthesized from all RNA with the Mint cDNA synthesis kit, primed by a TRBC-specific oligonucleotide. All cDNA was treated with uracil-DNA glycosylase and then went through a first 18-cycle PCR with the universal primers M1SS and BC2_uni_R. As for the authors' bioinformatics: Normalization of each sample was performed by random selection of 1 million high-quality reads, each carrying a distinct molecular identifier. Reads with shared molecular identifiers were discarded instead of being binned into consensus sequences. MiTCR, set to a Q25 quality threshold and the strictest error-elimination algorithm, was used for CDR3 identification, clonotype clustering and error correction. A nonparametric unseen species model with Euler transformation was used to estimate lower-bound total TCR beta diversity. In-frame beta chains were kept once TCRdb had trimmed the public reads at Q25 with fastp and called clones with MiXCR. CDR3 protein sequences are deduplicated, and each keeps its most common genes and DNA. The V and J calls were determined by TCRdb, not by the authors. For this sample there are 1 million or so distinct CDR3 sequences; 25% appear just once. The ten largest clones add up to about 0.8% of the sample.

The 35 to 40 donors, aged about 6 to 95 years, were systemically healthy Caucasian individuals from Russia. Each donor gave around 9 milliliters of peripheral blood, collected into EDTA-treated Vacutainer tubes. Ficoll-Paque density-gradient centrifugation was used to isolate PBMCs, with at least 7 million per sample. Trizol reagent was used to extract total RNA from the PBMCs, yielding at least 5.5 micrograms per sample. For every donor, an aliquot of PBMCs went through flow cytometry to measure the percentages of naive CD45RAhigh/CD27high T cells. These sequences were also reported in another study, on T cells of mothers and their children. That second report states: The donors were nine systemically healthy Caucasian individuals, made up of three mothers and their six children. cDNA synthesis consumed the entire amount of extracted RNA, loaded at around 1.4 ug RNA in each 15 ul reaction. In the second PCR, the M1S primer added sample barcodes and 2-4 random nucleotides. Over 9.5 million TCR beta CDR3 reads were obtained for each mother, and 2.5 million to 3.5 million reads were obtained for each child. Thymic selection shapes the output of TCR recombination in a similar way in related and unrelated pairs, and inherited differences have a minor effect. Normalized repertoire overlap in related mother-child pairs was always slightly higher than in unrelated mother-child pairs, but the difference was never significant. Persistent microchimeric T cell clones were not detected, at a sensitivity of 85 to 100 clones per million clonotypes. To look for features that set related mother-child pairs apart from unrelated individuals, the researchers ran deep NGS to compare the TCR beta repertoires of mothers and children. The mean age was roughly 40 +/- 4 years for the mothers and about 10 +/- 4 years for the children. After adapters were ligated using NEBNext reagents, the libraries underwent 100+100 nt paired-end sequencing on an Illumina HiSeq 2000. To avoid cross-contamination, the mother libraries and the child libraries were prepared a month apart and sequenced in separate runs. For each donor, between about 450,000 and 2,300,000 distinct TCR beta clonotypes were identified. Naive TCR beta clonotypes were estimated from low-frequency clonotypes matched to each donor's FACS-determined naive share, without sorting.

The receptor was derived from a girl aged 2-15 years in good health. The chain employs TRBV2 and TRBJ2-3; the D gene lacks a confident call. Sequenced input: blood. CDR3 loop: CASDKYGSTDTQYF. The nucleotide sequence reads TGTGCCAGCGACAAATACGGATCAACAGATACGCAGTATTTT.